This entry lists 27 T cell receptor beta chains sequenced from one sample in a study of regulatory T cells in long-lasting Graves disease (dated by TCRdb to the early 2020s). In the paper's terms, the time point label means: persistent/refractory GD, antithyroid drugs over 5 years with positive TRAb. For both TCR sequencing and RNA sequencing, RNA was extracted from PBMCs using TRIzol. To prepare the library, multiplex PCR was applied. The data were produced on an Illumina HiSeq 4000. CDR3 regions were amplified by Arm-PCR with iRepertoire HTBI primers to construct TCR beta libraries. TCRdb redid the processing of the public reads, applying fastp at Q25 and MiXCR, and retained in-frame beta chains. Each CDR3 protein appears once, grouped with its most common genes and DNA. The sample table records under 500,000 distinct CDR3 sequences; less than 25% of these occur just once. Of the sample, over 7.5% is held by the ten largest clones.

This specimen consisted of peripheral blood mononuclear cells (PBMCs), obtained when the disease was refractory, from a patient treated with antithyroid drugs. These receptors were taken from a female donor with Graves disease.

The gene calls are TRBV6-2 or TRBV6-3 and TRBJ2-7; D is uncertain. From germline, CDR1 is MNHEY and CDR2 SVGEGT. The CDR3 is 14 amino acids. V was pared by 2 bases and J by 2 bases, with 10 bases between. The CDR3, as DNA: TGTGCCAGCAGTTACCGAGGTGGGCCCTACGAGCAGTACTTC. Its protein is CASSYRGGPYEQYF.

The CDR3 DNA reads TGTGCCATTCGACTAGCGGGAAGCTCCTACAATGAGCAGTTCTTC. It encodes CAIRLAGSSYNEQFF. The gene calls are TRBV10-3 and TRBJ2-1, with 11 bases lining up with TRBD2. The CDR3 spans 15 residues. Germline assignment: CDR1 ENHRY and CDR2 SYGVKD. Trimming at V came to 9 bases and at J to 0 bases, leaving 4 bases not matched to a gene.

J is TRBJ2-2 and V is TRBV12-3 or TRBV12-4; 8 bases match TRBD2. The V segment lost 6 bases and the J segment 4 bases; nucleotides outside the gene matches: 7. This CDR3 contains 15 residues. The DNA of the CDR3 is TGTGCCAGCAGACAGCGGGAGAAGGGCACCGGGGAGCTGTTTTTT. Translating gives CASRQREKGTGELFF.

About this clonotype itself: The CDR3 end shows no conserved phenylalanine or tryptophan, and so a read error is likely. The genes are TRBV6-2 or TRBV6-3 and TRBJ2-7, with 9 bases identical to TRBD1. CDR1 MNHEY and CDR2 SVGEGT come from the germline V gene. V lost 6 bases to trimming and J lost 4 bases; unmatched junction nucleotides: 7. This CDR3 is built from 14 residues. The CDR3 nucleotides are TGTGCCAGCAGCCACAGGGGGCGTGTATACGAGCAGTACCTC. Translating gives CASSHRGRVYEQYL.

The CDR3 DNA follows: TGTGCCAGCAGCGTTACTAGCGGGAGGGTCGTCGGGGAGCTGTTTTTT. The encoded protein is CASSVTSGRVVGELFF. The chain links TRBV7-2 to TRBJ2-2; 13 nucleotides match TRBD2. The CDR3 extends over 16 amino acids. J gave up 7 bases and V 5 bases, and 7 bases lay outside the gene matches. Germline V lookup: CDR1 SGHTA, CDR2 FQGNSA.

This clonotype has more than one count but fewer than ten. The chain links TRBV10-3 to TRBJ1-5; D possibly corresponds to TRBD1 (6 bases). Germline V gene sequence: CDR1 ENHRY, CDR2 SYGVKD. CDR3 size: 17 residues. Trimming took 0 bases from V and 2 from J, leaving 14 bases between them. The CDR3: CAISESDRGTGNQPQHF. The CDR3, as DNA: TGTGCCATCAGTGAGTCGGATAGGGGGACGGGCAATCAGCCCCAGCATTTT.

The rearrangement uses TRBV4-1 and TRBJ2-4, with D possibly matching TRBD2 (5 bases). Germline CDR1 reads MGHRA; CDR2 reads YSYEKL. The V gene lost 4 bases and the J gene lost 7 bases, with 14 bases spanning the gap. The CDR3 spans 14 residues. As DNA, the CDR3 is TGCGCCAGCAGCCCTGGACTGGGCTTGAACATTCAGTACTTC. It encodes CASSPGLGLNIQYF.

This sequence joins TRBV12-3 or TRBV12-4 and TRBJ2-5; TRBD1 aligns across 8 bases. V lost 4 bases to trimming and J lost 7 bases; unmatched junction nucleotides: 8. This CDR3 is built from 14 residues. CDR3 residues: CASSWGTGWATQYF. The CDR3 region has the DNA TGTGCCAGCAGTTGGGGGACAGGATGGGCGACCCAGTACTTC.

The gene calls are TRBV6-2 or TRBV6-3 and TRBJ2-3; D is ambiguous. Trimming pared 1 base from V and 0 bases from J, leaving 8 bases between. CDR3 length: 15 residues. CDR1 and CDR2 from the germline V gene are MNHEY and SVGEGT. The CDR3 bases are TGTGCCAGCAGTTACTTCGGATCTAGCACAGATACGCAGTATTTT. This encodes CASSYFGSSTDTQYF.

The J gene is TRBJ2-7, the V gene TRBV7-6; 8 bases match TRBD2. The ends lost 1 base at V and 7 bases at J; junction bases unmatched: 9. This CDR3 is 15 amino acids long. Germline CDR1 is SGHVS and CDR2 is FNYEAQ. The CDR3 coding sequence is TGTGCCAGCAGCTTAGTTACGAGCGGGAGTAGGGAGCAGTACTTC. Translation gives CASSLVTSGSREQYF.

This clonotype was seen a handful of times. This chain uses TRBV19 with TRBJ1-5; 10 nucleotides line up with TRBD1. The trim removed 5 bases at V and 2 bases at J, leaving 9 bases unmatched. The CDR3 covers 17 residues. The germline V gene has CDR1 LNHDA and CDR2 SQIVND (reference sequence). CDR3 nucleotides: TGTGCCAGTAGTTCTGACATCGGGACAGGGGGCAATCAGCCCCAGCATTTT. Protein product: CASSSDIGTGGNQPQHF.

The chain links TRBV27 to TRBJ2-7; 8 bases agree with TRBD2. The trim removed 4 bases at V and 5 bases at J, leaving 10 bases unmatched. The CDR3 covers 15 residues. Germline loops: CDR1 MNHEY, CDR2 SMNVEV (reference sequence). The CDR3, as DNA: TGTGCCAGCAGTTCTGAAGCGGGAGCGGCACACGAGCAGTACTTC. This gives the protein CASSSEAGAAHEQYF.

This clonotype was seen a few times. This chain uses TRBV2 with TRBJ2-7, with TRBD1 as a possible D gene (6 bases). Trimming shortened V by 8 bases and J by 3 bases, and 20 bases separated the two germline ends. This CDR3 contains 15 residues. The V gene's germline CDR1 is SNHLY and CDR2 FYNNEI. In nucleotides, the CDR3 is TGTGCCAGCTTCGGAGCCAGGGGTCCTGACTACGAGCAGTACTTC. It yields the protein CASFGARGPDYEQYF.

This clonotype was observed a handful of times. V and J are TRBV2 and TRBJ2-3; 13 positions match TRBD2. CDR1 is SNHLY, CDR2 FYNNEI, per germline. Losses at the gene ends were 8 bases for V and 2 bases for J; bases not matched to a gene: 10. The CDR3 contains 17 residues. This CDR3 is CASYALAGGPTTDTQYF. CDR3 DNA: TGTGCCAGCTACGCACTAGCGGGAGGGCCGACCACAGATACGCAGTATTTT.

This clonotype was counted a few times. The genes are TRBV30 and TRBJ1-5, with D possibly matching TRBD1 (5 bases). The CDR3 consists of 15 residues. V was trimmed by 0 bases and J by 1 base, leaving 10 bases between them. Germline CDR1 GTSNPN, CDR2 SVGIG (reference sequence). The CDR3 reads CAWSVGRGSNQPQHF. CDR3 in DNA: TGTGCCTGGAGTGTGGGCCGGGGGAGCAATCAGCCCCAGCATTTT.

This clonotype was detected a few times. Since a much larger clone is just one base distant, this may be a read error. V is TRBV2 and J is TRBJ1-4; D possibly corresponds to TRBD1 (6 bases). Looked up from germline, CDR1 is SNHLY and CDR2 is FYNNEI. Trimming stripped 6 bases from V and 10 bases from J, with 15 bases between. The CDR3 runs 13 residues. CDR3 DNA: TGTGCCAGCAGAGGGGGAGTAAAAGGAAAACTGTTTTTT. It yields the protein CASRGGVKGKLFF. Combining the CDR3 with reference TRBV2 and TRBJ1-4 gives the whole variable domain EPEVTQTPSHQVTQMGQEVILRCVPISNHLYFYWYRQILGQKVEFLVSFYNNEISEKSEIFDDQFSVERPDGSNFTLKIRSTKLEDSAMYFCASRGGVKGKLFFGSGTQLSVL.

The V and J genes are TRBV7-2 and TRBJ2-6; a weak D match, TRBD2 (6 bases). Germline V gene lookup returns CDR1 SGHTA and CDR2 FQGNSA. Trimming shortened V by 8 bases and J by 2 bases, and 10 bases separated the two germline ends. The CDR3 spans 14 residues. The CDR3 DNA reads TGTGCCAGCCCCGGGACTCCTGGGGCCAACGTCCTGACTTTC. The encoded protein is CASPGTPGANVLTF. The full variable domain, its missing parts supplied by reference TRBV7-2 and TRBJ2-6, is GAGVSQSPSNKVTEKGKDVELRCDPISGHTALYWYRQSLGQGLEFLIYFQGNSAPDKSGLPSDRFSAERTGGSVSTLTIQRTQQEDSAVYLCASPGTPGANVLTFGAGSRLTVL.

This clonotype has more than one count but fewer than ten. The chain combines TRBV29-1 with TRBJ1-4; 8 nucleotides agree with TRBD1. The CDR3 is 13 amino acids. CDR1 is SQVTM, CDR2 ANQGSEA, per germline. V lost 7 bases, J lost 8 bases, and 9 bases stayed unmatched. The CDR3 DNA follows: TGCAGCGCCGGCGGACAGGGTGGGGAAAAACTGTTTTTT. Amino acid sequence: CSAGGQGGEKLFF.

This clonotype occurred many times. The genes are TRBV28 and TRBJ1-1; no firm D call. Between the trimmed V and J ends, which lost 6 bases and 0 bases, there was a span of 8 bases. The CDR3 sequence is 13 residues long. Looked up from germline, CDR1 is MDHEN and CDR2 is SYDVKM. CDR3 coding DNA: TGTGCCAGCAGGGCAGACCTGAACACTGAAGCTTTCTTT. The encoded protein is CASRADLNTEAFF.

This clonotype was observed a few times. The chain joins TRBV6-1 to TRBJ2-3; 7 bases are a match to TRBD2. Per germline, CDR1 MNHNS and CDR2 SASEGT. This CDR3 contains 17 residues. The trim removed 2 bases at V and 4 bases at J, leaving 12 bases unmatched. DNA of the CDR3: TGTGCCAGCAGTGAATTTGGGCTAGCGGAGAGAGCAGATACGCAGTATTTT. Encoded protein: CASSEFGLAERADTQYF.

This clonotype has just a few counts. V gene TRBV27 combines with J gene TRBJ1-1; weak D call: TRBD1 (5 bases). V was shortened by 8 bases and J by 0 bases, with 13 bases between the two germline ends. Looked up from germline, CDR1 is MNHEY and CDR2 is SMNVEV (reference sequence). CDR3 length: 14 residues. CDR3 bases: TGTGCCAGCCGAACGCAGGGACTGAACACTGAAGCTTTCTTT. It is translated as CASRTQGLNTEAFF.

A remark on this clonotype: A much larger clone differs from this one at a single base, so this may be a read error. The chain joins TRBV11-2 to TRBJ2-5; D gene unclear. CDR3 length: 15 residues. CDR1 is SGHAT, CDR2 FQNNGV, per germline. CDR3 region: CAGSSLGSLLETQYF. CDR3 DNA sequence: TGTGCCGGCAGCTCCCTGGGTTCCCTGCTGGAGACCCAGTACTTC.

The rearrangement uses TRBV5-1 and TRBJ2-7, with 14 bases identical to TRBD2. The CDR3 totals 16 residues. CDR1 SGHRS and CDR2 YFSETQ come from the germline V gene. Trimming took 5 bases from V and 1 from J; bases not matched to a gene: 5. CDR3 residues: CASRGTSGSGSYEQYF. The CDR3 DNA reads as TGCGCCAGCAGGGGGACTAGCGGGAGCGGTTCCTACGAGCAGTACTTC.

This clonotype was seen at least ten times. This chain joins TRBV30 and TRBJ1-1; D is undetermined. The CDR3 is 12 residues long. Germline V CDR1 and CDR2: GTSNPN, SVGIG (reference sequence). V was trimmed by 0 bases and J by 4 bases, leaving 6 bases between them. In nucleotides, the CDR3 is TGTGCCTGGAGTGTACTTAGCACTGAAGCTTTCTTT. It specifies CAWSVLSTEAFF.

The rearrangement links TRBV4-1 to TRBJ2-7, with unresolved D. V was pared by 0 bases and J by 2 bases, with 17 bases between. Germline lookup yields CDR1 MGHRA and CDR2 YSYEKL. The CDR3 is 17 amino acids. This CDR3 is CASSQEGWSRSPYEQYF. The CDR3 bases are TGCGCCAGCAGCCAAGAGGGTTGGTCTAGGTCCCCCTACGAGCAGTACTTC.

This chain uses TRBV28 with TRBJ2-1; D possibly uses TRBD1 or TRBD2 (5 bases each). The CDR3 has 12 amino acids. CDR1 and CDR2 from the germline V gene are MDHEN and SYDVKM. V was trimmed by 2 bases and J by 8 bases, leaving 7 bases between them. In nucleotides, the CDR3 is TGTGCCAGCAGTTTAGGGGGTTATGAGCAGTTCTTC. Protein product: CASSLGGYEQFF.

The chain recombines TRBV6-5 with TRBJ2-7; possible D gene TRBD1, 6 bases. The length of the CDR3 is 14 residues. Trimming shortened V by 4 bases and J by 2 bases, and 12 bases separated the two germline ends. Germline-derived CDR1 and CDR2 are MNHEY and SVGAGI. The DNA of the CDR3 is TGTGCCAGCAGTTCCTCGGACAGCCCCTACGAGCAGTACTTC. It codes for CASSSSDSPYEQYF.